This entry concerns a single TCR beta chain. Profiling relied on immunoSEQ multiplex PCR, and the TCRdb table lists in-frame clones only, not all of them. Among about 78,000 clones listed, around 87% were seen once. The sample originates from a study of blood T cell repertoires in COVID-19. The CDR3 covers 14 residues. Unmatched junction bases numbered 7, after V lost 4 bases and J lost 6 bases. Germline V CDR1 and CDR2: LGHDT, YNNKEL (reference sequence). The TCR was taken from a woman over 75 with active or convalescent COVID-19. The sequenced sample consisted of peripheral blood. The V gene is TRBV3-1 (or the pseudogene TRBV3-2), the J gene TRBJ2-7; 9 bases match TRBD1. Written as DNA, the CDR3 is TGTGCCAGCAGCCGGACAGGGGTTGGTAGCGAGCAGTACTTC. This codes for CASSRTGVGSEQYF.